This T cell receptor (beta chain) was recorded in a study of blood T cell repertoires in COVID-19. The CDR3 runs 13 residues. V dropped 5 bases and J dropped 9 bases, with 14 bases sitting between them. CDR1 is SGHTA, CDR2 FQGNSA, per germline. Clones were read by immunoSEQ multiplex PCR, and TCRdb kept only the in-frame ones, dropping some. The sample contains 65,000 to 75,000 clones, 70% to 80% of which appear only once. The rearrangement uses TRBV7-2 and TRBJ2-1; D gene uncertain. This receptor was obtained from a human donor in a cohort sampled during active COVID-19. Sequencing used peripheral blood. The chain's CDR3 is CASSPDGLGEQFF. CDR3 DNA sequence: TGTGCCAGCAGCCCTGACGGGTTAGGTGAGCAGTTCTTC.